These 27 T cell receptor beta chains share one sample of origin, sequenced in a study of neoadjuvant anti-PD-1 for oral cavity cancer (dated by TCRdb to the early 2020s). The time point label, read with the paper, signifies: after neoadjuvant nivolumab, at surgical resection. Library creation used the immunoSEQ multiplex PCR assay. TCRdb carries this immuneACCESS record with in-frame sequences only. Its versions omit some clonotypes, under half of them owing to an unresolved V gene in the studies checked, with the rest unexplained. The sample records nearly 8,000 clones, approximately 67% of which are singletons. The ten biggest clones cover over 3% of the sample. Sequenced material: PBMCs, taken after nivolumab (anti-PD-1) treatment. These receptors were taken from a person aged 40 to 85 with oral cavity squamous cell carcinoma.

This clone has only one observation. V usage is TRBV7-2 and J usage is TRBJ1-5; the match to TRBD1 covers 7 bases. V was clipped by 5 bases and J by 6 bases; unmatched bases: 7. Germline-derived CDR1 and CDR2 are SGHTA and FQGNSA. The CDR3 loop spans 14 amino acids. The DNA for the CDR3 is TGTGCCAGCAGCCAGACAGGGAATGGTCAGCCCCAGCATTTT. It is translated as CASSQTGNGQPQHF.

V and J are TRBV11-2 and TRBJ2-7; 9 nucleotides line up with TRBD1. This CDR3 has 16 amino acids. V was clipped by 2 bases and J by 2 bases; unmatched bases: 7. Germline loops: CDR1 SGHAT, CDR2 FQNNGV. The CDR3 DNA reads TGTGCCAGCAGCTTATTGGGACAGGGACTAACCTACGAGCAGTACTTC. Amino acid sequence: CASSLLGQGLTYEQYF.

The rearrangement links TRBV11-3 to TRBJ2-1, with D unresolved. CDR3 length equals 16 residues. Per germline, CDR1 SGHNT and CDR2 YENEEA. The germline V and J ends were trimmed by 1 base and 0 bases, with 10 bases remaining between them. CDR3 loop: CASSLGSGVSYNEQFF. CDR3 coding DNA: TGTGCCAGCAGCTTAGGGAGTGGGGTCTCCTACAATGAGCAGTTCTTC.

The rearrangement uses TRBV29-1 and TRBJ2-7; D is possibly TRBD1 (6 bases). Germline CDR1 reads SQVTM; CDR2 reads ANQGSEA. This CDR3 has 13 amino acids. Trimming cost V 5 bases and J 3 bases, with 14 bases left between them. As DNA, the CDR3 is TGCAGCGTTCTCAGGGGTCCCTACTACGAGCAGTACTTC. This sequence encodes CSVLRGPYYEQYF.

This clone has just a few counts. The chain joins TRBV2 to TRBJ1-2, with unresolved D. Between the trimmed V and J ends, which lost 1 base and 5 bases, there was a span of 5 bases. The germline V gene encodes CDR1 SNHLY and CDR2 FYNNEI. The CDR3 spans 12 residues. CDR3 in amino acids: CASSEGRYGYTF. For the CDR3, the DNA is TGTGCCAGCAGTGAAGGCAGATATGGCTACACCTTC.

This clone was observed a handful of times. The rearrangement joins TRBV11-2 to TRBJ1-2, with D tentatively TRBD1 (5 bases). CDR3 length: 12 amino acids. The germline V gene has CDR1 SGHAT and CDR2 FQNNGV. V lost 5 bases and J lost 3, with 7 bases in between. Here the CDR3 DNA reads TGTGCCAGCAGCCAAGGGGACTATGGCTACACCTTC. This translates into CASSQGDYGYTF.

This clone was observed a handful of times. CDR3 sequence: CAWAAGTGGFYNSPLHF. As DNA, the CDR3 is TGTGCCTGGGCTGCCGGGACAGGGGGCTTCTATAATTCACCCCTCCACTTT. The rearrangement links TRBV30 to TRBJ1-6; 12 bases map to TRBD1. The germline V gene encodes CDR1 GTSNPN and CDR2 SVGIG (reference sequence). J lost 3 bases, V lost 5 bases, and 8 bases had no gene match. This CDR3 region has 17 residues.

The chain combines TRBV18 with TRBJ1-2; 11 bases are shared with TRBD1. Germline trimming cut 2 bases from V and 1 base from J; bases unmatched to any gene: 12. Germline CDR1 and CDR2: KGHSH and LQKENI. The length of the CDR3 is 19 residues. CDR3 sequence (DNA): TGTGCCAGCTCACCAGCTTTGGGGACAGGGGGACGGTTTAACTATGGCTACACCTTC. Its protein product is CASSPALGTGGRFNYGYTF.

The chain carries TRBV4-1 and TRBJ2-1; no clear D. This CDR3 has 17 residues. Germline V gene lookup returns CDR1 MGHRA and CDR2 YSYEKL. Trimming pared 0 bases from V and 2 bases from J, leaving 14 bases between. The CDR3 region is CASSQENTARTYNEQFF. The CDR3 bases are TGCGCCAGCAGCCAAGAAAATACAGCGCGGACCTACAATGAGCAGTTCTTC.

V usage is TRBV10-2 and J usage is TRBJ2-5, with a possible D match to TRBD1 (6 bases). The tail of the sequence fits TRBJ2-7 better, so the J call may be wrong. The germline V gene encodes CDR1 WSHSY and CDR2 SAAADI. The CDR3 has 14 residues. DNA of the CDR3: TGCGCCAGCAGAATCACAGGGTTCGCCAACGAGCAGTACTTC. This sequence encodes CASRITGFANEQYF.

The chain uses TRBV10-3 and TRBJ2-7; D possibly matches TRBD1 or TRBD2 (5 bases each). V was clipped by 0 bases and J by 0 bases, with 6 bases between them. This CDR3 is 14 amino acids long. Germline assignment: CDR1 ENHRY and CDR2 SYGVKD. The CDR3 DNA is TGTGCCATCAGTGAGTCGAGGGGCTCCTACGAGCAGTACTTC. Translated: CAISESRGSYEQYF.

The V gene is TRBV30, the J gene TRBJ1-2; D perhaps matches TRBD1 (5 bases). This CDR3 has 15 residues. Trimming cost V 0 bases and J 1 base, with 12 bases left between them. The germline gives CDR1 GTSNPN, CDR2 SVGIG (reference sequence). CDR3 amino acids: CAWSVRRANNYGYTF. Here the CDR3 DNA reads TGTGCCTGGAGTGTACGCAGGGCCAATAACTATGGCTACACCTTC.

This clone occurred a few times. V usage is TRBV5-4 and J usage is TRBJ2-7; TRBD2 might be the D (7 bases). The CDR3 sequence is 15 residues long. The germline V gene encodes CDR1 SGHNT and CDR2 YYREEE (reference sequence). The V end was cut by 0 bases, the J end by 2 bases, with 12 bases between. The DNA for the CDR3 is TGTGCCAGCAGCTTGGCGGGGGGCTCAACCTACGAGCAGTACTTC. Translating it yields CASSLAGGSTYEQYF.

The chain carries TRBV5-6 and TRBJ2-3, with TRBD2 matching over 9 bases. Germline assignment: CDR1 SGHDT and CDR2 YYEEEE. CDR3 length: 15 amino acids. V lost 4 bases, J lost 2 bases, and 5 bases stayed unmatched. CDR3 residues: CASSLLAGTTDTQYF. The CDR3 DNA follows: TGTGCCAGCAGCCTCCTAGCGGGGACCACAGATACGCAGTATTTT.

The rearrangement links TRBV6-1 to TRBJ2-1; 7 bases map to TRBD1. In germline, CDR1 is MNHNS, CDR2 SASEGT. The CDR3 consists of 15 residues. The trim removed 4 bases at V and 4 bases at J, leaving 7 bases unmatched. CDR3 sequence (DNA): TGTGCCAGCAGTGTTGACAGGGTACTGTACAATGAGCAGTTCTTC. Encoded protein: CASSVDRVLYNEQFF.

This chain joins TRBV5-1 and TRBJ1-6; a possible D gene is TRBD1 (5 bases). The CDR3 length is 15 residues. Germline V gives CDR1 SGHRS, CDR2 YFSETQ. Trimming shortened V by 4 bases and J by 4 bases, and 12 bases separated the two germline ends. The CDR3 protein is CASSRGTDYNSPLHF. The CDR3 region has the DNA TGCGCCAGCAGCCGCGGGACGGATTATAATTCACCCCTCCACTTT.

V and J are TRBV9 and TRBJ2-1; maybe TRBD2 (6 bases). Trimming took off 0 bases at V and 0 bases at J, with 10 bases between the two ends. Germline V gives CDR1 SGDLS, CDR2 YYNGEE. CDR3 length equals 16 residues. The CDR3 region has the DNA TGTGCCAGCAGCGTAGCCCGGGGGAGCTCCTACAATGAGCAGTTCTTC. Translated, it gives CASSVARGSSYNEQFF.

This clone was picked up one time. The rearrangement joins TRBV5-6 to TRBJ2-2; no definite D call. Germline V gene sequence: CDR1 SGHDT, CDR2 YYEEEE. The CDR3 is 13 amino acids. Trimming pared 0 bases from V and 4 bases from J, leaving 4 bases between. The CDR3 bases are TGTGCCAGCAGCTTGGTAGTCACCGGGGAGCTGTTTTTT. It codes for CASSLVVTGELFF.

CDR3 DNA: TGCGCCAGCAGCCCCTCAAAGTCGGGGATTTCCACTGAAGCTTTCTTT. Amino acids: CASSPSKSGISTEAFF. The V and J genes are TRBV4-3 and TRBJ1-1; no reliable D call. The CDR3 totals 16 residues. V shed 4 bases and J shed 4 bases, with 19 bases lying between them. The germline gives CDR1 LGHNA, CDR2 YSLEER.

The chain is built from TRBV7-2 and TRBJ1-4; 7 positions agree with TRBD1. The CDR3 loop spans 16 amino acids. The V segment lost 0 bases and the J segment 6 bases; nucleotides outside the gene matches: 7. CDR1 and CDR2 (germline): SGHTA, FQGNSA. This chain's CDR3 is CASSLASGTVHEKLFF. Written as DNA, the CDR3 is TGTGCCAGCAGCTTAGCGTCCGGGACAGTTCATGAAAAACTGTTTTTT.

The chain has TRBV6-6 and TRBJ2-7; 10 bases map to TRBD1. Germline V gives CDR1 MNHNY, CDR2 SVGAGI (reference sequence). The CDR3 totals 14 residues. V lost 6 bases to trimming and J lost 5 bases; unmatched junction nucleotides: 7. The CDR3 region has the DNA TGTGCCAGCAGGAGCGGACAGGGGGGCCACGAGCAGTACTTC. It encodes CASRSGQGGHEQYF.

V gene TRBV28 combines with J gene TRBJ1-4, with 7 bases lining up with TRBD1. The CDR3 is 15 residues long. V was clipped by 6 bases and J by 3 bases; unmatched bases: 7. Per the germline V gene, CDR1 is MDHEN and CDR2 is SYDVKM. The CDR3 region has the DNA TGTGCCAGCAGACCATTAGACAGGGCTAATGAAAAACTGTTTTTT. This gives the protein CASRPLDRANEKLFF.

V and J are TRBV28 and TRBJ1-4; 7 bases are a match to TRBD1. V dropped 6 bases and J dropped 5; count of bases not matched to a gene: 12. Germline CDR1 MDHEN, CDR2 SYDVKM. The CDR3 totals 16 residues. The CDR3 nucleotides are TGTGCCAGCAGCACCGACAGGGCCGACGGAAATGAAAAACTGTTTTTT. Translating it yields CASSTDRADGNEKLFF.

The chain has TRBV4-3 and TRBJ1-2, with D hard to call. CDR1 is LGHNA, CDR2 YSLEER, per germline. CDR3 size: 14 residues. Trimming took 0 bases from V and 2 from J, leaving 7 bases between them. The DNA for the CDR3 is TGCGCCAGCAGCCAAGATCTAGGGAACTATGGCTACACCTTC. This codes for CASSQDLGNYGYTF.

This clone was seen once. This chain uses TRBV11-2 with TRBJ1-3, with TRBD1 as a possible D gene (5 bases). The CDR3 runs 16 residues. Deletions cut 4 bases from V and 0 bases from J, with 13 bases between. Germline CDR1 is SGHAT and CDR2 is FQNNGV. Here the CDR3 DNA reads TGTGCCAGCAGCTACACCCCGGACACCTCTGGAAACACCATATATTTT. It yields the protein CASSYTPDTSGNTIYF.

The rearrangement links TRBV5-1 to TRBJ1-2; no clear D gene. Germline lookup yields CDR1 SGHRS and CDR2 YFSETQ. Trimming stripped 3 bases from V and 4 bases from J, with 16 bases between. CDR3 length: 15 residues. CDR3 sequence: CASSSDPASFYGYTF. The CDR3 bases are TGCGCCAGCAGCTCAGACCCGGCATCTTTCTATGGCTACACCTTC. Filled out from reference TRBV5-1 and TRBJ1-2, the complete variable domain reads KAGVTQTPRYLIKTRGQQVTLSCSPISGHRSVSWYQQTPGQGLQFLFEYFSETQRNKGNFPGRFSGRQFSNSRSEMNVSTLELGDSALYLCASSSDPASFYGYTFGSGTRLTVV.

The chain combines TRBV9 with TRBJ2-4, with 8 bases matching TRBD2. The CDR3 is 12 amino acids. With 4 bases clipped from V and 7 bases from J, the junction kept 1 base outside the gene matches. Germline values: CDR1 SGDLS, CDR2 YYNGEE. The CDR3 sequence is CASSPGGNIQYF. Here the CDR3 DNA reads TGTGCCAGCAGCCCGGGAGGGAACATTCAGTACTTC.